This T cell receptor beta chain was recovered during a study of blood T cell repertoires in COVID-19. Study overall: Material from acute and convalescent COVID-19 was sourced from the United States, Italy and Spain. T cells, B-cell-depleted T cells, or PBMCs provided the cDNA or gDNA that served as material.

There are 16 residues in the CDR3. Germline V CDR1 and CDR2: KGHSH, LQKENI. The V gene end was trimmed by 1 base and the J gene end by 3 bases; junction bases not matched to a gene: 8. The authors' processing: Reference gene primer amplification gave estimated nucleated cell counts. Produced via immunoSEQ multiplex PCR; TCRdb's table is partial and in-frame only. V and J calls and clone size are given by that table; D and trimming were obtained from the DNA. The sample holds 50,000 or so clones; less than 90% are singletons and the top ten take about a sixth. The origin of this receptor is a human donor with active COVID-19. The donor label of this sample is uncertain. Source material: peripheral blood. This rearrangement joins TRBV18 to TRBJ1-2; 7 bases align to TRBD1. CDR3 sequence: CASSPLDTGDDYGYTF. As DNA, the CDR3 is TGTGCCAGCTCACCACTTGACACAGGGGACGACTATGGCTACACCTTC.